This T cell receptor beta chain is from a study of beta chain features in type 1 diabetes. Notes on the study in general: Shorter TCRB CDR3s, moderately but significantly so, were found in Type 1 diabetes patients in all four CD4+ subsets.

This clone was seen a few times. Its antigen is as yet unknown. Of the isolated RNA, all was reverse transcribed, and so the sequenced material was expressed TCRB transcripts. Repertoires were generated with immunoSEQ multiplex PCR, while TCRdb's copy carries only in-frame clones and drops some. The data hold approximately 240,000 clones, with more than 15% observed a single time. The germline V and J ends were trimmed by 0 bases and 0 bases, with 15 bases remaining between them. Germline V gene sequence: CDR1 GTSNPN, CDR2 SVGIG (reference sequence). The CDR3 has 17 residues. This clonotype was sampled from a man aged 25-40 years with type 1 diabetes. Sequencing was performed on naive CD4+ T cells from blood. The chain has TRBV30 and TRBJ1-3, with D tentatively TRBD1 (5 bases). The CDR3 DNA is TGTGCCTGGAGTGTCTCGAGGACACCTGACTCTGGAAACACCATATATTTT. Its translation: CAWSVSRTPDSGNTIYF.